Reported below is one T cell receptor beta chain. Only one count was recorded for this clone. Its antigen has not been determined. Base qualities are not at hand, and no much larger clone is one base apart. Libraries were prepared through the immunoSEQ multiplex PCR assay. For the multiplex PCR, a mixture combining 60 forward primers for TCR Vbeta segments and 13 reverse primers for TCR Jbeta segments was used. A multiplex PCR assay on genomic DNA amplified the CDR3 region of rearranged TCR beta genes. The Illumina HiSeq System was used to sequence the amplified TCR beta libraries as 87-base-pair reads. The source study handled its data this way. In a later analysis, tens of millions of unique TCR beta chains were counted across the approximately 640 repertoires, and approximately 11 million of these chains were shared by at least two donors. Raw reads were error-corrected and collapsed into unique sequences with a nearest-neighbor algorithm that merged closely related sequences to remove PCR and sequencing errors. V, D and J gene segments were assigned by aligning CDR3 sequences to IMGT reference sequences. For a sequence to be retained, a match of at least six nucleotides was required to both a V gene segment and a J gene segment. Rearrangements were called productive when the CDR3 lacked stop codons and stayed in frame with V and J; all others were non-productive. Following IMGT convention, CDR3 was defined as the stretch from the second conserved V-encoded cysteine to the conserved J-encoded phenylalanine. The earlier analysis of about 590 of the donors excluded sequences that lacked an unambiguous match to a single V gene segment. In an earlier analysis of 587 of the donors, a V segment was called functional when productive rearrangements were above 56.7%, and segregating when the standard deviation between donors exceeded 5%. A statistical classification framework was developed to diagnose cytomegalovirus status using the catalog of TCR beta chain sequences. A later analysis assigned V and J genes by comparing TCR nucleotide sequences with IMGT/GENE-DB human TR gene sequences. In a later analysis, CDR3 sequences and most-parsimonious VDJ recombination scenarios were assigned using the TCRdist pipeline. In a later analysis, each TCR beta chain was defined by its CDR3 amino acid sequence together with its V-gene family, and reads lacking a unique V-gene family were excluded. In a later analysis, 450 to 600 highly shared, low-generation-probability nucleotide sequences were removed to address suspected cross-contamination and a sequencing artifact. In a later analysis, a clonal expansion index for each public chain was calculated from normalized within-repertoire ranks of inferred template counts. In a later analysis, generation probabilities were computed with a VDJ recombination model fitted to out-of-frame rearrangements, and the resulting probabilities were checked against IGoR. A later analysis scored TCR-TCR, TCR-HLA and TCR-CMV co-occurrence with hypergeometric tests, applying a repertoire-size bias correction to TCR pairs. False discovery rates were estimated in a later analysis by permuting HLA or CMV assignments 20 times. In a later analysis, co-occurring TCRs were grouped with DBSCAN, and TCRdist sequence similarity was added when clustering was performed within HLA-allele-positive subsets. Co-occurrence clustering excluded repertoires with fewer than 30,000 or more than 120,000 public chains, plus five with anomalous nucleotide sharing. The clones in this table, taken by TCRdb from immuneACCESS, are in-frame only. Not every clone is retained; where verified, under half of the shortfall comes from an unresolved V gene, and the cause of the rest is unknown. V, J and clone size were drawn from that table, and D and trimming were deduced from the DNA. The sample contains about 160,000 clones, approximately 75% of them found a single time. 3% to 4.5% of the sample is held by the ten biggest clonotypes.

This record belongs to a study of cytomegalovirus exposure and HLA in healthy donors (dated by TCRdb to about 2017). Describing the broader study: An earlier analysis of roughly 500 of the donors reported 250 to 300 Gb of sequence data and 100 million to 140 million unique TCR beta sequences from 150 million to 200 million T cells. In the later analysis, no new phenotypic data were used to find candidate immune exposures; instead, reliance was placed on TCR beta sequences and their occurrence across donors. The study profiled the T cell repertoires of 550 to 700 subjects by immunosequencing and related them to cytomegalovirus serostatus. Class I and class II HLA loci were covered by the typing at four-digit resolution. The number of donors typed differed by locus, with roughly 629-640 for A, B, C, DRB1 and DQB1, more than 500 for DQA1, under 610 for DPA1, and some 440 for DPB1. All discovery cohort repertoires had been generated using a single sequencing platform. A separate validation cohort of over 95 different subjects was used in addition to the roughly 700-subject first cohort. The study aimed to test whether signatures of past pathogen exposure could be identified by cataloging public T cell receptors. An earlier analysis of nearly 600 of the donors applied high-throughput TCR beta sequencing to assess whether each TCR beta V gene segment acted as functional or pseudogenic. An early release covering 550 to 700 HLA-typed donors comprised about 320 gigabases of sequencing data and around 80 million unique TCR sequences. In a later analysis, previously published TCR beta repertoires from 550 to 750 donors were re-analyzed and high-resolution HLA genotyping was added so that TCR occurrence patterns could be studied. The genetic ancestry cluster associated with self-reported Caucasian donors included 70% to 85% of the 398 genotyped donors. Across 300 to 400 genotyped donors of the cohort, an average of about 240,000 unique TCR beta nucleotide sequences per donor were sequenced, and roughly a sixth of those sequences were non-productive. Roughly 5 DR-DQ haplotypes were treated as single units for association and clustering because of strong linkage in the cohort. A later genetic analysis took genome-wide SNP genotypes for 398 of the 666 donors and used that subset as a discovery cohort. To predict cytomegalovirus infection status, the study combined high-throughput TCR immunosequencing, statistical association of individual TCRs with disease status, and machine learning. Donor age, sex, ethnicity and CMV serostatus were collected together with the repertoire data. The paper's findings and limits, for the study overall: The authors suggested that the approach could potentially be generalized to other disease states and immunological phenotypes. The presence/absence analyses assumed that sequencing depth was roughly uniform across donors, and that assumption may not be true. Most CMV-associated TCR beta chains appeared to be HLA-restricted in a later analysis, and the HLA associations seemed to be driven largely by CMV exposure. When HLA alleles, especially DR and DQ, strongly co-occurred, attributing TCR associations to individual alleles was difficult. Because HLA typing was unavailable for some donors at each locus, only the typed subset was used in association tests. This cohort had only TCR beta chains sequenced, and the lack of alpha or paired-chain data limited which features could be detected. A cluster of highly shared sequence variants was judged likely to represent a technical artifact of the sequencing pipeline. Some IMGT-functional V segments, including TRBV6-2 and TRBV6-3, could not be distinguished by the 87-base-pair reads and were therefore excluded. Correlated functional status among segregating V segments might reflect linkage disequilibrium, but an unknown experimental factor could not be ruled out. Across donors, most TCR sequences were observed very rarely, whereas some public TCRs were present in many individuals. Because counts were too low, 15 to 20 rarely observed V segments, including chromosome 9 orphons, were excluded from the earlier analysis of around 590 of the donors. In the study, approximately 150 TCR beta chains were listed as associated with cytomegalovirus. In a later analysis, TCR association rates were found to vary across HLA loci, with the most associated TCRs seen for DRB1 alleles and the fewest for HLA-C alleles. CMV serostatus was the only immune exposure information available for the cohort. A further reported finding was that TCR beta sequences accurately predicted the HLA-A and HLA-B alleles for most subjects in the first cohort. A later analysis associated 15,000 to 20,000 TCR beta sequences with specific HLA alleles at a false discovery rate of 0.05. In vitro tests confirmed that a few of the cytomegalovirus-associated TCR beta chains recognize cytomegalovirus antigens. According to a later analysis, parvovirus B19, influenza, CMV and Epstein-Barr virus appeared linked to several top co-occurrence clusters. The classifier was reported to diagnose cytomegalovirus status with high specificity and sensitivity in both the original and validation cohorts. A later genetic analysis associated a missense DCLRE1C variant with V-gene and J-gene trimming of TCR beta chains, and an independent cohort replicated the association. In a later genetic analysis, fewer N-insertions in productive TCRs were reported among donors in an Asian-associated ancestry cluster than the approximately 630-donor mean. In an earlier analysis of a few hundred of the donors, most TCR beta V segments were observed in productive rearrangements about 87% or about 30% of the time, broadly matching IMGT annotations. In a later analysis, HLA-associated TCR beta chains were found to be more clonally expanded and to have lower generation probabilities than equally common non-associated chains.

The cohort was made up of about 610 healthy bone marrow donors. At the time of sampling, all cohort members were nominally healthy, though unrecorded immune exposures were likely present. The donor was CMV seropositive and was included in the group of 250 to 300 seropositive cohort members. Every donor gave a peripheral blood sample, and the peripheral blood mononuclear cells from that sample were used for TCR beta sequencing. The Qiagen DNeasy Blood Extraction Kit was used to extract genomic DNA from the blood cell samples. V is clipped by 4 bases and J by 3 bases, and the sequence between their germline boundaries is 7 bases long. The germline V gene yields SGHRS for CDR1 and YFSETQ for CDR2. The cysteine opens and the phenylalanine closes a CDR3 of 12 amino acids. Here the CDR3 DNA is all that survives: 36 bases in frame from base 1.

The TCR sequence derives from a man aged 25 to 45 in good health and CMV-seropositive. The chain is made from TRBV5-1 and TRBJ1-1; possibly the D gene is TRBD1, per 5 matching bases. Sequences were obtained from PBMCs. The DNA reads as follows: TGCGCCAGCAGCGCAGGGTACACTGAAGCTTTCTTT. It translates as CASSAGYTEAFF. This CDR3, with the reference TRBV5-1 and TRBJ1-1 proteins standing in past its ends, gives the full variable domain KAGVTQTPRYLIKTRGQQVTLSCSPISGHRSVSWYQQTPGQGLQFLFEYFSETQRNKGNFPGRFSGRQFSNSRSEMNVSTLELGDSALYLCASSAGYTEAFFGQGTRLTVV.